These 28 T cell receptor beta chains share one sample of origin, sequenced in a study of T-cell reconstitution after alpha-beta-depleted transplantation in children. Unique molecular identifiers featured in how the TCRbeta library was prepared. TCRdb passed the PCR reads through MiXCR, listing each CDR3 protein once. The profile shows about 300,000 distinct CDR3 sequences, over 9.5% of them singletons. The sample was PBMCs, taken before TCRalphabeta/CD19-depleted stem cell transplant. All receptors derive from a boy younger than two with acute myeloid leukemia, due to receive a stem cell transplant.

A remark on this clonotype: It may be a read error: a sequence one base away is much more abundant. The J gene is TRBJ2-7, the V gene TRBV10-3; D is perhaps TRBD2 (6 bases). CDR1 and CDR2 from the germline V gene are ENHRY and SYGVKD. The CDR3 loop spans 15 amino acids. V lost 8 bases and J lost 2, with 19 bases in between. The CDR3 DNA sequence: TGTGCCATCGGTGGGAGAGGAGGGGCGGCCTACGAGCAGTACTTC. Its translation is CAIGGRGGAAYEQYF.

The sample holds many counts of this clonotype. The J gene is TRBJ2-5, the V gene TRBV29-1; 7 bases fit TRBD2. The CDR3 length is 13 residues. Germline CDR1 reads SQVTM; CDR2 reads ANQGSEA. V was clipped by 6 bases and J by 1 base; unmatched bases: 5. The CDR3 nucleotides are TGCAGCGTCCACGGGAGGCTCCAAGAGACCCAGTACTTC. Residues: CSVHGRLQETQYF. Complete variable domain (other parts from reference TRBV29-1 and TRBJ2-5): SAVISQKPSRDICQRGTSLTIQCQVDSQVTMMFWYRQQPGQSLTLIATANQGSEATYESGFVIDKFPISRPNLTFSTLTVSNMSPEDSSIYLCSVHGRLQETQYFGPGTRLLVL.

This clonotype was observed at least ten times. The CDR3: CASSLNRGHEQYF. The CDR3 DNA reads TGTGCCAGCAGTTTGAACAGGGGCCACGAGCAGTACTTC. The chain carries TRBV28 and TRBJ2-7; TRBD1 agrees at 7 bases. J lost 5 bases, V lost 3 bases, and 4 bases had no gene match. CDR3 length: 13 amino acids. Germline CDR1 is MDHEN and CDR2 is SYDVKM.

This clonotype was counted ten times or more. This chain links TRBV28 with TRBJ1-5; D is unclear. V was trimmed by 10 bases and J by 4 bases, leaving 17 bases between them. Germline loops: CDR1 MDHEN, CDR2 SYDVKM. The CDR3 contains 14 residues. The CDR3 protein is CATKGGVLNQPQHF. The DNA for the CDR3 is TGTGCCACCAAGGGCGGGGTCCTTAATCAGCCCCAGCATTTT. The complete variable domain, with remaining parts taken from reference TRBV28 and TRBJ1-5, reads DVKVTQSSRYLVKRTGEKVFLECVQDMDHENMFWYRQDPGLGLRLIYFSYDVKMKEKGDIPEGYSVSREKKERFSLILESASTNQTSMYLCATKGGVLNQPQHFGDGTRLSIL.

This clonotype was counted at least ten times. The CDR3 reads CASSYGTGIRTEAFF. The CDR3 DNA reads TGTGCCAGCAGTTACGGGACAGGGATTCGGACTGAAGCTTTCTTT. V is TRBV6-5 and J is TRBJ1-1; 9 bases align to TRBD1. CDR1 and CDR2 from the germline V gene are MNHEY and SVGAGI. With 2 bases clipped from V and 5 bases from J, the junction kept 6 bases outside the gene matches. The CDR3 sequence is 15 residues long.

In its sample, this clonotype was seen many times. This chain links TRBV3-1 with TRBJ1-1; D may be TRBD1 (5 bases). V shed 2 bases and J shed 4 bases, with 23 bases lying between them. Germline V gives CDR1 LGHDT, CDR2 YNNKEL (reference sequence). The CDR3 sequence is 18 residues long. CDR3 in DNA: TGTGCCAGCAGCCAACCCGAAATCTTGGGGGAAAAGGCCACTGAAGCTTTCTTT. Amino acids: CASSQPEILGEKATEAFF.

The sample holds many counts of this clonotype. This sequence joins TRBV21-1 and TRBJ2-6; the table gives TRBD1 as D, unverified against the DNA. TRBV21-1 is termed a pseudogene. The CDR3 contains 17 residues. CDR3 DNA sequence: TGTGCCAGCAGCAAAACAGGGGTCAGCTCTGGGGCCAACGTCCTGACTTTC. It yields the protein CASSKTGVSSGANVLTF.

There are many counts of this clonotype. The chain couples TRBV28 to TRBJ1-5; D unresolved. Trimming stripped 9 bases from V and 2 bases from J, with 11 bases between. CDR1 is MDHEN and CDR2 is SYDVKM in the germline V gene. The CDR3 contains 13 residues. The CDR3 DNA sequence: TGTGCCAGTAAGTTTATGGGCAATCAGCCCCAGCATTTT. Translation: CASKFMGNQPQHF.

This clonotype was seen many times. The chain carries TRBV7-2 and TRBJ2-7; unclear D gene. V lost 4 bases and J lost 4, with 8 bases in between. The CDR3 extends over 12 amino acids. Germline assignment: CDR1 SGHTA and CDR2 FQGNSA. The CDR3 loop is CASSSTIYEQYF. The DNA of the CDR3 is TGTGCCAGCAGCTCCACGATTTACGAGCAGTACTTC.

In its sample, this clonotype was seen many times. The chain recombines TRBV27 with TRBJ2-1; TRBD2 matches 7 bases. The junction had 7 bases not matched to a gene; V was cut back by 5 bases and J by 3 bases. This CDR3 contains 15 residues. Germline CDR1 is MNHEY and CDR2 is SMNVEV (reference sequence). CDR3 in amino acids: CASSPSRGVYNEQFF. DNA for the CDR3: TGTGCCAGCAGTCCATCTCGGGGGGTCTACAATGAGCAGTTCTTC.

This clonotype was seen repeatedly, ten times or more. V is TRBV7-2 and J is TRBJ1-5, with D tentatively TRBD1 (6 bases). V was trimmed by 8 bases and J by 3 bases, leaving 11 bases between them. The CDR3 extends over 13 amino acids. Germline V lookup: CDR1 SGHTA, CDR2 FQGNSA. The CDR3, as DNA: TGTGCCAGCGGCGGGGGGCTCAATCAGCCCCAGCATTTT. This codes for CASGGGLNQPQHF. The full variable domain, its missing parts supplied by reference TRBV7-2 and TRBJ1-5, is GAGVSQSPSNKVTEKGKDVELRCDPISGHTALYWYRQSLGQGLEFLIYFQGNSAPDKSGLPSDRFSAERTGGSVSTLTIQRTQQEDSAVYLCASGGGLNQPQHFGDGTRLSIL.

This clonotype has at least ten counts. This chain connects TRBV12-5 to TRBJ2-5, with D perhaps given as TRBD1 or TRBD2 (5 bases each). Germline V gives CDR1 LGHNT, CDR2 FRNRAP. Deletions cut 0 bases from V and 1 base from J, with 15 bases between. The CDR3 is 17 amino acids. In nucleotides, the CDR3 is TGTGCTAGTGGTTTGGTACCGCGCGAGGGGCCCCAAGAGACCCAGTACTTC. Translated, it gives CASGLVPREGPQETQYF.

This clonotype was observed many times. The chain joins TRBV7-9 to TRBJ2-1; 14 bases align to TRBD2. The trim removed 5 bases at V and 7 bases at J, leaving 7 bases unmatched. Looked up from germline, CDR1 is SEHNR and CDR2 is FQNEAQ (reference sequence). This CDR3 comprises 16 residues. For the CDR3, the DNA is TGTGCCAGCAGCACGGGACTAGCGGGAGTTGGGAATGAGCAGTTCTTC. Translated, it gives CASSTGLAGVGNEQFF.

CDR3 DNA sequence: TGTGCCAGCTCTCCTACAAGCGGTGTAAAAGATACGCAGTATTTT. Translating gives CASSPTSGVKDTQYF. V is TRBV18 and J is TRBJ2-3; maybe TRBD2 (5 bases). V lost 6 bases, J lost 5 bases, and 18 bases lay in between. This CDR3 is built from 15 residues. Germline values: CDR1 KGHSH, CDR2 LQKENI.

This clonotype came up many times. The J gene is TRBJ2-1, the V gene TRBV7-9; D is uncertain. V was shortened by 1 base and J by 4 bases, with 5 bases between the two germline ends. CDR3 size: 13 residues. CDR1 and CDR2 from the germline V gene are SEHNR and FQNEAQ (reference sequence). The chain's CDR3 is CASSLDQYNEQFF. The CDR3 bases are TGTGCCAGCAGCTTAGACCAATACAATGAGCAGTTCTTC. The full variable domain, completed using reference TRBV7-9 and TRBJ2-1, is DTGVSQNPRHKITKRGQNVTFRCDPISEHNRLYWYRQTLGQGPEFLTYFQNEAQLEKSRLLSDRFSAERPKGSFSTLEIQRTEQGDSAMYLCASSLDQYNEQFFGPGTRLTVL.

This clonotype has ten or more counts. The chain recombines TRBV7-3 with TRBJ2-2; D may be TRBD1 or TRBD2 (5 bases each). V shed 7 bases and J shed 1 base, with 16 bases lying between them. This CDR3 comprises 16 residues. Germline assignment: CDR1 SGHTA and CDR2 FQGTGA. CDR3 amino acids: CASTSLGTKNTGELFF. CDR3 bases: TGTGCCAGCACATCATTGGGGACGAAGAACACCGGGGAGCTGTTTTTT. Drawing the rest from reference TRBV7-3 and TRBJ2-2, the complete variable domain is GAGVSQTPSNKVTEKGKYVELRCDPISGHTALYWYRQSLGQGPEFLIYFQGTGAADDSGLPNDRFFAVRPEGSVSTLKIQRTERGDSAVYLCASTSLGTKNTGELFFGEGSRLTVL.

This clonotype was recorded many times. The chain is built from TRBV20-1 and TRBJ2-7; D perhaps matches TRBD2 (5 bases). The CDR3 is 13 amino acids. Germline values: CDR1 DFQATT, CDR2 SNEGSKA (reference sequence). The ends were cut back, 6 bases at V and 6 bases at J, with 18 bases in the middle. The CDR3 DNA reads as TGCAGTGCCATCTCCGAGGGCGTGGGCGAGCAGTACTTC. It yields the protein CSAISEGVGEQYF.

The chain employs TRBV11-1 and TRBJ2-1; 12 bases match TRBD2. The junction had 12 bases not matched to a gene; V was cut back by 0 bases and J by 6 bases. Germline lookup yields CDR1 SGHAT and CDR2 FQDESV (reference sequence). The CDR3 is made up of 19 amino acids. The CDR3 reads CASSLATSGRKSPVNEQFF. Here the CDR3 DNA reads TGTGCCAGCAGCTTAGCGACTAGCGGGAGAAAGAGTCCGGTCAATGAGCAGTTCTTC.

This clonotype was detected many times. The chain joins TRBV21-1 to TRBJ1-5; the table names TRBD1, a call not compared with the DNA. TRBV21-1 is shown as a pseudogene. CDR3 length: 16 residues. This CDR3 reads CASSPPRGRSNQPQHF. The CDR3 DNA sequence: TGTGCCAGCAGCCCCCCTCGAGGTAGGAGCAATCAGCCCCAGCATTTT.

This chain connects TRBV7-9 to TRBJ2-7; 8 bases are a match to TRBD1. The germline CDR1 and CDR2 sequences are SEHNR and FQNEAQ (reference sequence). This CDR3 has 12 amino acids. Losses at the gene ends were 7 bases for V and 5 bases for J; bases not matched to a gene: 4. This chain's CDR3 is CASNPGGHEQYF. For the CDR3, the DNA is TGTGCCAGCAACCCAGGGGGCCACGAGCAGTACTTC.

This clonotype has ten or more counts. This rearrangement joins TRBV25-1 to TRBJ2-7, with TRBD1 identical over 7 bases. Germline V gives CDR1 MGHDK, CDR2 SYGVNS. CDR3 length: 16 residues. V shed 1 base, J shed 3 bases, and the junction held 9 bases outside the gene matches. This CDR3 is CASSELDRAPFYEQYF. The CDR3, as DNA: TGTGCCAGCAGTGAATTAGACAGGGCCCCCTTCTACGAGCAGTACTTC.

This clonotype was recorded many times. This rearrangement joins TRBV24-1 to TRBJ2-7; 11 bases are shared with TRBD1. This CDR3 is built from 18 residues. V was pared by 3 bases and J by 2 bases, with 11 bases of the junction left unmatched. Germline V gene lookup returns CDR1 KGHDR and CDR2 SFDVKD. The CDR3 nucleotides read TGTGCCACCAGTGATGGCTCGGGACAGGGGGTTGTACCCTACGAGCAGTACTTC. It codes for CATSDGSGQGVVPYEQYF.

The chain is built from TRBV5-5 and TRBJ2-7; D is perhaps TRBD1 (6 bases). V gave up 2 bases and J gave up 2 bases, with 20 bases separating them. Germline CDR1 reads SGHKS; CDR2 reads YYEKEE (reference sequence). This CDR3 has 17 amino acids. The DNA for the CDR3 is TGTGCCAGCAGCTTACAGAAGGTCGACAGGCTCCCCTACGAGCAGTACTTC. Amino acid sequence: CASSLQKVDRLPYEQYF. Based on the CDR3 plus reference TRBV5-5 and TRBJ2-7, the full variable domain is DAGVTQSPTHLIKTRGQQVTLRCSPISGHKSVSWYQQVLGQGPQFIFQYYEKEERGRGNFPDRFSARQFPNYSSELNVNALLLGDSALYLCASSLQKVDRLPYEQYFGPGTRLTVT.

There are many counts of this clonotype. The chain couples TRBV28 to TRBJ1-5; D is unclear. This CDR3 comprises 13 residues. The germline CDR1 and CDR2 sequences are MDHEN and SYDVKM. The V and J ends lost 3 bases and 7 bases respectively, with 10 bases between them. Here the CDR3 DNA reads TGTGCCAGCAGTTTGGTTAGGAGCCAGCCCCAGCATTTT. The encoded protein is CASSLVRSQPQHF.

This clonotype was recorded at least ten times. The chain links TRBV12-3 or TRBV12-4 to TRBJ2-1; D may be TRBD2 (5 bases). There are 14 residues in the CDR3. Trimming removed 3 bases from V and 3 bases from J, with 9 bases in between. CDR3 protein: CASSFGVGYNEQFF. CDR3 coding DNA: TGTGCCAGCAGTTTCGGGGTAGGCTACAATGAGCAGTTCTTC.

Ten or more counts support this clonotype. This chain joins TRBV28 and TRBJ2-1; D is uncertain. CDR1 MDHEN and CDR2 SYDVKM come from the germline V gene. The V end lost 6 bases, the J end lost 3 bases, and 9 bases lay between the germline ends. The CDR3 consists of 13 residues. The CDR3 DNA follows: TGTGCCAGCAGCACAGACGGCTACAATGAGCAGTTCTTC. It yields the protein CASSTDGYNEQFF.

This clonotype was detected ten times or more. The rearrangement links TRBV5-1 to TRBJ1-1; D gene ambiguous. This CDR3 contains 11 residues. Per the germline V gene, CDR1 is SGHRS and CDR2 is YFSETQ. Between the trimmed V and J ends, which lost 0 bases and 3 bases, there was a span of 0 bases. CDR3 DNA: TGCGCCAGCAGCTTGGACACTGAAGCTTTCTTT. Its protein is CASSLDTEAFF.

The CDR3 sequence is CASRRGLGNTIYF. The CDR3 bases are TGTGCCAGTCGCAGGGGGCTGGGAAACACCATATATTTT. V is TRBV6-1 and J is TRBJ1-3, with TRBD1 matching over 8 bases. Germline CDR1 reads MNHNS; CDR2 reads SASEGT. The V gene end was trimmed by 9 bases and the J gene end by 4 bases; junction bases not matched to a gene: 5. The CDR3 consists of 13 residues.